This T cell receptor (beta chain) was captured by sequencing in a study of early T cells in non-severe SARS-CoV-2 infection. Study context: Unsorted whole-blood RNA was sequenced in bulk, leaving chains unpaired. Study results and limitations: VDJdb-based matching was biased toward anti-spike CD8 responses and missed private and CD4 specificities.

There are many counts of this clonotype. Antigen unknown. Germline trimming cut 5 bases from V and 0 bases from J; bases unmatched to any gene: 5. The CDR3 is made up of 17 amino acids. Germline V gene data show CDR1 as SNHLY and CDR2 as FYNNEI. Unique molecular identifiers tagged individual cDNA molecules. One entry per CDR3 protein, called by TCRdb with MiXCR from the 5' RACE reads. The sample holds approximately 39,000 distinct CDR3 sequences; roughly 5% are singletons and the top ten take around 15%. The chain is built from TRBV2 and TRBJ2-6; 9 positions agree with TRBD2. Sequences were obtained from whole blood. The source of this sequence is an adult who was a healthcare worker with PCR-confirmed SARS-CoV-2 infection or an uninfected control (not recorded which). The CDR3 DNA reads TGTGCCAGCAGTTTAGCGGGGGACTACTCTGGGGCCAACGTCCTGACTTTC. Amino acids: CASSLAGDYSGANVLTF.